This T cell receptor beta chain was sequenced for a study of blood T cell repertoires in COVID-19. Germline CDR1 is WNHNN and CDR2 is SYGVQD (reference sequence). V shed 8 bases and J 7 bases; nucleotides not matched to a gene: 8. This CDR3 is built from 12 residues. The protocol was immunoSEQ multiplex PCR, while the TCRdb copy is restricted to in-frame clones and leaves out a portion. Of about 42,000 clones listed, around 79% are singletons. The genes are TRBV10-1 and TRBJ2-7; 7 bases are a match to TRBD2. The TCR sequence derives from a woman over 75 with acute or convalescent COVID-19. Sequenced: peripheral blood. CDR3 nucleotides: TGCGCCAGCTCGGGGGTAGCGGGTGAGCAGTACTTC. Translated: CASSGVAGEQYF.